This paragraph covers one TCR beta chain sequence. The antigen remains undetermined. TCR beta cDNA libraries had unique molecular identifiers. Using its own MiXCR run on the PCR reads, TCRdb lists one record per CDR3 protein. Of roughly 150,000 distinct CDR3 sequences in the sample, around 36% were seen once. The data were taken from a study of post-analysis software for immune sequencing data. Whole-study results and caveats: Higher frequency in patients than in controls was seen for roughly five TRBV segments, with TRBV5-6, TRBV5-1 and TRBV20-1 among them.

Germline values: CDR1 SNHLY, CDR2 FYNNEI. This CDR3 region has 14 residues. The sequence derives from a girl aged 10 to 17 with multiple sclerosis. Specimen: blood, collected after autologous hematopoietic stem cell transplantation. The V call is TRBV2, the J call TRBJ2-4, with 8 positions matching TRBD2. The J call may not be correct, given that the DNA end is closer to TRBJ2-7. CDR3: CASNPSGSIGEQYF. Written as DNA, the CDR3 is TGTGCCAGCAACCCAAGCGGGAGTATCGGCGAGCAGTACTTC.